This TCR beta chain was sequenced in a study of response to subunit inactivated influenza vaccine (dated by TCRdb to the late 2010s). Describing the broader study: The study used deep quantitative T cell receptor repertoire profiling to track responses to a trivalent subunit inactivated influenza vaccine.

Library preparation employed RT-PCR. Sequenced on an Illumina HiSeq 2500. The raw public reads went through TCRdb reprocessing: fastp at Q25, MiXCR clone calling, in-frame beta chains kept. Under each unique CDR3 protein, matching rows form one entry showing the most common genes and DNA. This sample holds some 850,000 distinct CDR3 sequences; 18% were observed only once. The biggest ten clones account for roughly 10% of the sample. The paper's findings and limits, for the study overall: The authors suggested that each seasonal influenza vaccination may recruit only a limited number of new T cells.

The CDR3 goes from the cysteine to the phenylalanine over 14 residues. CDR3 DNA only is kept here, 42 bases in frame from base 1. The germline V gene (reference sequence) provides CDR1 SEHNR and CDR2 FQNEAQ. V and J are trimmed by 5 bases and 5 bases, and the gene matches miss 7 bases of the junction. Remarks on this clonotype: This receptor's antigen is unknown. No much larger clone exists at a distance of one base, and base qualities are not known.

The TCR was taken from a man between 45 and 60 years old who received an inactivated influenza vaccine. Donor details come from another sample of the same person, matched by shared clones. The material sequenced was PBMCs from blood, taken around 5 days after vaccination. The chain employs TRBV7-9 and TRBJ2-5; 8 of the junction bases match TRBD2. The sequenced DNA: TGTGCCAGCAGCCTACTAGCGGAGGAGGAGACCCAGTACTTC. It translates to CASSLLAEEETQYF.